This TCR beta chain was sequenced during a study of T cells after yellow fever vaccination. Overall study findings and caveats: Post-booster samples contained most primary-vaccination clones (approximately 96% CD4, around 89% CD8). Weaker overall was a secondary response that nonetheless peaked faster, on day 5 versus 15. Some clonotypes were seen in both the CD4 and the CD8 compartments. These made up a small share and likely arose from convergent recombination.

This CDR3 is 15 amino acids long. Germline V gene sequence: CDR1 SGDLS, CDR2 YYNGEE. V dropped 4 bases and J dropped 6; count of bases not matched to a gene: 9. At least ten counts were recorded for this clonotype. Antigen unknown. TCR cDNA, made by 5'RACE template switching, carried an added universal primer site and UMIs. TCRdb re-derived calls from the 5' RACE reads in MiXCR, one entry per CDR3 protein. Here the sample spans roughly 110,000 distinct CDR3 sequences, roughly 8.9% being singletons. This material consisted of CD8+ T cells sorted from PBMCs, taken 45 days after the yellow fever booster vaccination. V gene TRBV9 combines with J gene TRBJ2-1, with TRBD2 matching 8 bases. The sequence derives from a man aged 25 to 45 who received the YFV17D yellow fever vaccine. Here the CDR3 reads CASSLLSGSPNEQFF. The CDR3 region has the DNA TGTGCCAGCAGCCTTCTAAGCGGGAGTCCCAATGAGCAGTTCTTC.